This TCR beta chain originates from a study of cytomegalovirus exposure and HLA in healthy donors (dated by TCRdb to 2016 to 2017). Context from the whole study: In an earlier analysis of approximately 500 of the donors, approximately 260 Gb of sequence data and 100 million or so unique TCR beta sequences from about 190 million T cells were reported. Roughly 310 gigabases of sequencing data and approximately 85 million unique TCR sequences were included in an early release covering roughly 700 HLA-typed donors. Of the approximately 400 genotyped donors, less than 90% were placed in the genetic ancestry cluster associated with self-reported Caucasian donors. The aim of the study was to test whether cataloging public T cell receptors could identify signatures of past pathogen exposure. The study used immunosequencing to profile the T cell repertoires of hundreds of subjects and linked those repertoires to cytomegalovirus serostatus. In addition to the first cohort of 650 to 800 subjects, a separate validation cohort of 130 or so different subjects was used. The study combined high-throughput TCR immunosequencing, statistical association of individual TCRs with disease status, and machine learning to predict cytomegalovirus infection status. In a later analysis, previously published TCR beta repertoires from 666 donors were re-analyzed and high-resolution HLA genotyping was added so that TCR occurrence patterns could be studied. Rather than using new phenotypic data, the later analysis identified candidate immune exposures from TCR beta sequences and from how often those sequences occurred across donors. An earlier analysis of approximately 580 of the donors used high-throughput TCR beta sequencing to judge whether each TCR beta V gene segment behaved as functional or pseudogenic. Donor age, sex, ethnicity and CMV serostatus were collected together with the repertoire data. Genome-wide SNP genotypes for about 60% of the roughly 700 donors were used in a later genetic analysis, which treated that subset as a discovery cohort. All discovery cohort repertoires had been generated on a single sequencing platform. HLA typing included class I and class II loci at four-digit resolution. The number of donors typed differed by locus, with 629-630 for A, B, C, DRB1 and DQB1, roughly 520 for DQA1, 600 to 610 for DPA1, and approximately 470 for DPB1. A handful of DR-DQ haplotypes were handled as single units for association and clustering because linkage in the cohort was strong. Among some 400 genotyped donors of the cohort, an average of roughly 240,000 unique TCR beta nucleotide sequences were sequenced per donor, 15% to 20% of them non-productive.

The CDR3 runs 16 residues from the cysteine to the phenylalanine. Only the CDR3 DNA is retained, 48 bases long and in frame from the first base. The germline ends are 14 bases apart after V is trimmed by 5 bases and J by 0 bases. With regard to this clone: The specificity of this receptor is unknown. Within one base of it there is no much larger clone, and no base qualities were kept.

The cohort was made up of several hundred healthy bone marrow donors. At the time of sampling, all cohort members were nominally healthy, though unrecorded immune exposures were likely present. The donor tested CMV seropositive, placing the donor among the approximately 290 seropositive members of the cohort. Each donor provided a peripheral blood sample, and peripheral blood mononuclear cells were used for TCR beta sequencing. Genomic DNA extraction from the blood cell samples was performed with the Qiagen DNeasy Blood Extraction Kit. Library creation used the immunoSEQ multiplex PCR assay. A mixture of 60 forward primers for TCR Vbeta segments and 13 reverse primers for TCR Jbeta segments was used in the multiplex PCR. The CDR3 region of rearranged TCR beta genes was amplified from genomic DNA with a multiplex PCR assay. On the Illumina HiSeq System, the amplified TCR beta libraries were sequenced as 87-base-pair reads. The original pipeline was this. Across the 500 to 850 repertoires, a later analysis counted around 80 million unique TCR beta chains, 9.5 million to 12 million of which were shared by at least two donors. Raw reads were error-corrected and collapsed into unique sequences by a nearest-neighbor algorithm in which closely related sequences were merged to remove PCR and sequencing errors. Alignment of CDR3 sequences to IMGT reference sequences was used to assign V, D and J gene segments. Each retained sequence needed at least a six-nucleotide match to both a V gene segment and a J gene segment. Rearrangements were called productive when the CDR3 lacked stop codons and stayed in frame with V and J; all others were non-productive. CDR3 was defined according to IMGT convention as the region running from the second conserved V-encoded cysteine to the conserved J-encoded phenylalanine. Sequences without an unambiguous match to a single V gene segment were excluded from the earlier analysis of about 630 of the donors. In an earlier analysis of approximately 610 of the donors, V segments were called functional above 56.7% productive rearrangements and were called segregating when the between-donor standard deviation exceeded 5%. A statistical classification framework was developed to diagnose cytomegalovirus status using the catalog of TCR beta chain sequences. V and J gene assignment, in a later analysis, came from comparing TCR nucleotide sequences with IMGT/GENE-DB human TR gene sequences. The TCRdist pipeline was used in a later analysis to assign CDR3 sequences and most-parsimonious VDJ recombination scenarios. In a later analysis, each TCR beta chain was defined by its CDR3 amino acid sequence together with its V-gene family, and reads without a unique V-gene family were excluded. To address suspected cross-contamination and a sequencing artifact, a later analysis removed 592 highly shared, low-generation-probability nucleotide sequences. For each public chain, a later analysis derived a clonal expansion index from normalized ranks of inferred template counts within each repertoire. In a later analysis, generation probabilities were computed with a VDJ recombination model fitted to out-of-frame rearrangements, and the resulting probabilities were checked against IGoR. Hypergeometric tests were used in a later analysis to score TCR-TCR, TCR-HLA and TCR-CMV co-occurrence, with a repertoire-size bias correction applied to the TCR pairs. To estimate false discovery rates, a later analysis permuted the HLA or CMV assignments 20 times. In a later analysis, co-occurring TCRs were grouped using DBSCAN, and TCRdist sequence similarity was added for clustering within HLA-allele-positive subsets. For co-occurrence clustering, repertoires with fewer than 30,000 or more than 120,000 public chains were excluded, along with five or six repertoires with anomalous nucleotide sharing. Here the immuneACCESS table is served through TCRdb, limited to in-frame sequences with V and J called. Missing clones are a known gap in these copies; in checked studies unresolved V genes cover under half, and the rest lacks a known reason. Clone size and V and J calls were adopted from that table, with D and trimming inferred from the DNA. The sample table holds approximately 150,000 clones, of which 65% to 80% were seen once. The ten most abundant clones make up 7% of the sample.

Study-level results and caveats: A few of the identified cytomegalovirus-associated TCR beta chains were confirmed in vitro to be specific for cytomegalovirus antigens. A further reported finding was that TCR beta sequences accurately predicted the HLA-A and HLA-B alleles for most subjects in the first cohort. A later analysis found that TCR association rates varied across HLA loci, with DRB1 alleles showing the most associated TCRs and HLA-C alleles the fewest. A later analysis reported that several top co-occurrence clusters appeared linked to parvovirus B19, influenza, CMV and Epstein-Barr virus. V-gene and J-gene trimming of TCR beta chains was associated with a missense DCLRE1C variant in a later genetic analysis, and the association was replicated in an independent cohort. An earlier analysis of approximately 530 of the donors showed that most TCR beta V segments appeared in productive rearrangements either about 87% or about 30% of the time, which broadly matched IMGT annotations. A total of roughly 160 TCR beta chains were listed by the study as associated with cytomegalovirus. Sequencing depth was assumed to be roughly uniform across donors in the presence/absence analyses, though that assumption may not hold. While some public TCRs were present in many individuals, most TCR sequences turned up only very rarely across donors. A later genetic analysis reported fewer N-insertions in productive TCRs among donors in an Asian-associated ancestry cluster than the approximately 670-donor mean. The cohort was sequenced for TCR beta chains only, and without alpha or paired-chain data the features that could be detected were limited. It was suggested by the authors that the approach could potentially be generalized to other disease states and immunological phenotypes. Linkage disequilibrium might explain the correlated functional status among segregating V segments, but an unknown experimental factor could not be ruled out. The only immune exposure information available for the cohort was CMV serostatus. The sequencing pipeline was judged likely to have produced a cluster of highly shared sequence variants as a technical artifact. In a later analysis, most CMV-associated TCR beta chains were found to appear HLA-restricted, with HLA associations seemingly driven largely by CMV exposure. Some IMGT-functional V segments, including TRBV6-2 and TRBV6-3, could not be distinguished by the 87-base-pair reads and were therefore excluded. Strong co-occurrence of HLA alleles, especially DR and DQ, made assigning TCR associations to individual alleles difficult. Cytomegalovirus status was reported to be diagnosed by the classifier with high specificity and sensitivity in both the original and validation cohorts. Because counts were too low, roughly 17 rarely observed V segments, including chromosome 9 orphons, were left out of the earlier analysis of 587 of the donors. Compared with equally common non-associated chains, HLA-associated TCR beta chains in a later analysis were more clonally expanded and had lower generation probabilities. A later analysis associated roughly 17,000 TCR beta sequences with specific HLA alleles at a false discovery rate of 0.05. HLA typing was unavailable for some donors at each locus, so association tests used only the typed subset.

The rearrangement joined TRBV6-7 to TRBJ1-5, and perhaps TRBD1 as D gene, on 5 matching bases. TRBV6-7 is assigned to the ORF class and has an uncertain function. The receptor's source is a middle-aged woman in good health and CMV-seropositive. The source material was PBMCs. Here the CDR3 is given as CASSPLQGDSNQPQHF. The bases are TGTGCCAGCAGTCCTCTGCAGGGCGATAGCAATCAGCCCCAGCATTTT.